The next 10 T cell receptor beta chains were all read from a single sample in a study of blood T cell repertoires in COVID-19. Generated by immunoSEQ multiplex PCR, the TCRdb table keeps only in-frame clones and is missing some. Of about 220,000 clones listed, around 86% were seen once; the top ten hold around 2.8%. Source material: peripheral blood. The source is a woman between 25 and 40 years old who had recovered from COVID-19.

This rearrangement joins TRBV7-3 to TRBJ2-2, with 12 bases that match TRBD1. The CDR3 extends over 17 amino acids. V lost 5 bases to trimming and J lost 6 bases; unmatched junction nucleotides: 10. Per the germline V gene, CDR1 is SGHTA and CDR2 is FQGTGA. CDR3 sequence reads: CASSLIAGTGGSGELFF. DNA of the CDR3: TGTGCCAGCAGCCTAATCGCCGGGACAGGGGGCTCCGGGGAGCTGTTTTTT.

This chain uses TRBV14 with TRBJ2-7, with no clear D. The ends were cut back, 4 bases at V and 3 bases at J, with 10 bases in the middle. Germline V CDR1 and CDR2: SGHDN, FVKESK. CDR3 length: 13 amino acids. The CDR3 DNA reads as TGTGCCAGCAGCCCGGAGTCCTTCTACGAGCAGTACTTC. Translated, it gives CASSPESFYEQYF.

This chain joins TRBV19 and TRBJ2-7; TRBD2 matches 9 bases. The CDR3 loop spans 13 amino acids. Germline CDR1 and CDR2: LNHDA and SQIVND (reference sequence). V gave up 7 bases and J gave up 3 bases; unmatched junction bases: 4. The DNA of the CDR3 is TGTGCCAGTAAACCTAGCGGGATCTACGAGCAGTACTTC. Translating it yields CASKPSGIYEQYF.

The rearrangement links TRBV6-2 or TRBV6-3 to TRBJ2-7; no definite D call. Germline V gene sequence: CDR1 MNHEY, CDR2 SVGEGT. This CDR3 is built from 12 residues. Trimming cost V 0 bases and J 4 bases, with 4 bases left between them. The DNA for the CDR3 is TGTGCCAGCAGTTACTCGTATTACGAGCAGTACTTC. It is translated as CASSYSYYEQYF.

The chain carries TRBV20-1 and TRBJ2-3, with 9 bases aligning to TRBD2. J was trimmed by 4 bases and V by 3 bases; bases with no gene match: 17. Germline-derived CDR1 and CDR2 are DFQATT and SNEGSKA (reference sequence). The length of the CDR3 is 18 residues. CDR3 sequence (DNA): TGCAGTGCTAGTTTAACGGCTAGCGGGGTTTTAAGCGCAGATACGCAGTATTTT. It yields the protein CSASLTASGVLSADTQYF.

The chain recombines TRBV19 with TRBJ1-2; D possibly corresponds to TRBD1 (6 bases). Germline CDR1 is LNHDA and CDR2 is SQIVND (reference sequence). Between the trimmed V and J ends, which lost 4 bases and 4 bases, there was a span of 16 bases. This CDR3 spans 15 amino acids. The CDR3 reads CASSTTQTGLYGYTF. The CDR3 region has the DNA TGTGCCAGTAGTACAACCCAGACAGGTCTCTATGGCTACACCTTC.

The rearrangement links TRBV7-3 to TRBJ2-2; 7 nucleotides align to TRBD2. Germline loops: CDR1 SGHTA, CDR2 FQGTGA. The CDR3 spans 15 residues. Trimming cost V 1 base and J 4 bases; bases outside gene matches: 3. As DNA, the CDR3 is TGTGCCAGCAGCTTAATAGGCGGGAGCACCGGGGAGCTGTTTTTT. It codes for CASSLIGGSTGELFF.

The chain joins TRBV14 to TRBJ2-5, with D possibly matching TRBD2 (6 bases). V lost 3 bases to trimming and J lost 2 bases, with 10 bases between them. This CDR3 is built from 14 residues. Germline V gives CDR1 SGHDN, CDR2 FVKESK. As DNA, the CDR3 is TGTGCCAGCAGCCACCTTGGGGGGCAAGAGACCCAGTACTTC. Protein product: CASSHLGGQETQYF.

The gene calls are TRBV6-5 and TRBJ2-7; TRBD1 agrees at 7 bases. V gave up 2 bases and J gave up 2 bases; unmatched junction bases: 0. Germline-derived CDR1 and CDR2 are MNHEY and SVGAGI. The CDR3 sequence is 13 residues long. This chain's CDR3 is CASSYTGAYEQYF. The CDR3 DNA follows: TGTGCCAGCAGTTACACAGGGGCCTACGAGCAGTACTTC.

The chain carries TRBV7-9 and TRBJ2-2, with TRBD2 identical over 12 bases. V lost 5 bases, J lost 0 bases, and 10 bases stayed unmatched. Germline V lookup: CDR1 SEHNR, CDR2 FQNEAQ (reference sequence). The CDR3 is 19 amino acids. CDR3 bases: TGTGCCAGCAGCCCTCTTACTAGCGGGGGGATTACGAACACCGGGGAGCTGTTTTTT. Amino acids: CASSPLTSGGITNTGELFF.